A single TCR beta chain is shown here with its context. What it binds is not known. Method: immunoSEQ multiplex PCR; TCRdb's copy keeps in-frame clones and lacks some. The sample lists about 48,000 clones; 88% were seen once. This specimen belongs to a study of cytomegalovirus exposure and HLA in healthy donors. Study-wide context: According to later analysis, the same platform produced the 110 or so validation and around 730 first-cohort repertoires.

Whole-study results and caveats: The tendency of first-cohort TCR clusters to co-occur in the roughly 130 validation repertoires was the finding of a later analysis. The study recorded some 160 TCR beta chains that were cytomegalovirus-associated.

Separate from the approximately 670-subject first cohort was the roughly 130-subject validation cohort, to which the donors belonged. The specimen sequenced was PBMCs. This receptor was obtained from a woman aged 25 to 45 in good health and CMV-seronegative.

This CDR3 reads CASSQVVSGAYGYTF. In DNA form, the CDR3 reads TGCGCCAGCAGCCAAGTGGTTTCAGGGGCCTATGGCTACACCTTC. The genes are TRBV4-1 and TRBJ1-2; TRBD1 might be the D (6 bases). Germline values: CDR1 MGHRA, CDR2 YSYEKL. V was clipped by 1 base and J by 4 bases, with 13 bases between them. This CDR3 is 15 amino acids long.